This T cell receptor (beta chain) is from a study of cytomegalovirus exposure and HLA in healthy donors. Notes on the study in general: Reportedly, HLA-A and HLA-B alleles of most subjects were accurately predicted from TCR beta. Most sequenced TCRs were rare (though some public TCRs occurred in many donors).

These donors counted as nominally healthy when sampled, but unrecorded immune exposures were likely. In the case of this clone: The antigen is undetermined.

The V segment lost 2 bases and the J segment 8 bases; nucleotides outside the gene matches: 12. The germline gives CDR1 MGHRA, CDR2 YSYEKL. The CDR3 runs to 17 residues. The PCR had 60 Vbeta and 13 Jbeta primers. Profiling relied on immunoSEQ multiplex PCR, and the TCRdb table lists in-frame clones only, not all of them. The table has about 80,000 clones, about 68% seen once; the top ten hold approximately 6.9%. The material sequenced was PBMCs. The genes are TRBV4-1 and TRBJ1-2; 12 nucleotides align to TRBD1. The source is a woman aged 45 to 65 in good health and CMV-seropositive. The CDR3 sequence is CASSQPRDRGRSWGYTF. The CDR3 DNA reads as TGCGCCAGCAGCCAACCCCGGGACAGGGGGCGGTCATGGGGCTACACCTTC.